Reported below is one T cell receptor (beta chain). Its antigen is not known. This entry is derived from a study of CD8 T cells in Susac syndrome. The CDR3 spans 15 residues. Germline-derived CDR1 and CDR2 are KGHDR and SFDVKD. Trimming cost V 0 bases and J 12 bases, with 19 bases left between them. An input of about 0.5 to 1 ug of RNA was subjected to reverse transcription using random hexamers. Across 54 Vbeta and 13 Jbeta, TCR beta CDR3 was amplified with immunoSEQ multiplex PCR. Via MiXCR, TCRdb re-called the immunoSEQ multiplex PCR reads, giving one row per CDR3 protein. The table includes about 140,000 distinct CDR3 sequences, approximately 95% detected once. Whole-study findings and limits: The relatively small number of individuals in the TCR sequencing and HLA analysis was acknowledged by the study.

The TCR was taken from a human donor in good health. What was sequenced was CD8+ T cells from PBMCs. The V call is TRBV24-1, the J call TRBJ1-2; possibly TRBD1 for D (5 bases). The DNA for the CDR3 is TGTGCCACCAGTGATTTGACCCGACCCGGGGGACGAGACACCTTC. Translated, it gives CATSDLTRPGGRDTF.